Listed below are T cell receptor beta chains from one sample, sequenced in a study of graft-versus-host responses after intestinal transplantation. Clones were sequenced by immunoSEQ multiplex PCR, and TCRdb holds only the in-frame ones, with some missing. The data show some 2,200 clones, around 80% seen once. The material sequenced was ileum tissue, taken 18 days after transplant. Receptors were obtained from a human patient who received an intestinal transplant, so some T cells may come from the graft donor. Each CDR3 is given with its conserved first and last residue. D genes are given only for firm matches. The size of a clone is reported for some rows only, either as once, few or many, or as a class for expanded clones.

size	D	V	J	CDR3	DNA
.	.	TRBV4-1	TRBJ2-7	CASSYSTGAYEQYF	TGCGCCAGCAGCTACTCGACAGGAGCCTACGAGCAGTACTTC
.	TRBD2	TRBV4-1	TRBJ2-1	CASSHLGLAGSYNEQFF	TGCGCCAGCAGCCATCTCGGACTAGCGGGCTCCTACAATGAGCAGTTCTTC
.	TRBD1	TRBV30	TRBJ2-7	CAWGRQGQSYEQYF	TGTGCCTGGGGTAGACAGGGGCAATCCTACGAGCAGTACTTC
.	TRBD1	TRBV4-1	TRBJ1-1	CASTWTGGLIGDKMNTEAFF	TGCGCCAGCACCTGGACAGGGGGCCTCATAGGGGACAAAATGAACACTGAAGCTTTCTTT
few	.	TRBV6-1	TRBJ2-1	CASSDFYNEQFF	TGTGCCAGCAGTGATTTTTACAATGAGCAGTTCTTC
.	TRBD2	TRBV18	TRBJ2-7	CASSPLVVGLAGVEQYF	TGTGCCAGCTCACCACTTGTAGTCGGCCTAGCGGGGGTCGAGCAGTACTTC
.	TRBD1	TRBV11-2	TRBJ1-2	CASSLGQGYGYTF	TGTGCCAGCAGCTTGGGACAGGGGTATGGCTACACCTTC
.	TRBD1	TRBV19	TRBJ1-6	CASSIGGQGDGSPLHF	TGTGCCAGTAGTATAGGGGGACAGGGGGACGGTTCACCCCTCCACTTT
.	TRBD1	TRBV5-1	TRBJ2-3	CASSLGTGADTQYF	TGCGCCAGCAGCTTGGGGACAGGGGCAGATACGCAGTATTTT
.	.	TRBV11-2	TRBJ1-3	CASTRPTGSFFPGNTIYF	TGTGCCAGCACCCGACCAACCGGCAGTTTTTTTCCTGGAAACACCATATATTTT
.	.	TRBV11-2	TRBJ1-1	CASSLGRVTEAFF	TGTGCCAGCAGCTTAGGAAGGGTCACTGAAGCTTTCTTT
.	.	TRBV5-5	TRBJ2-7	CASSFSENEQYF	TGTGCCAGCAGCTTCTCAGAAAACGAGCAGTACTTC
.	.	TRBV4-3	TRBJ1-2	CASSQGTYGYTF	TGCGCCAGCAGCCAAGGGACATATGGCTACACCTTC
.	TRBD2	TRBV7-9	TRBJ2-7	CASSLAGTSLSYEQYF	TGTGCCAGCAGCTTGGCCGGGACTAGTCTGTCCTACGAGCAGTACTTC
.	TRBD2	TRBV25-1	TRBJ2-3	CASSEQLAGEADTQYF	TGTGCCAGCAGTGAACAGTTAGCGGGAGAGGCAGATACGCAGTATTTT
once	TRBD2	TRBV11-3	TRBJ2-7	CASSLTSGGYEQYF	TGTGCCAGCAGCTTGACTAGCGGGGGGTACGAGCAGTACTTC
.	TRBD1	TRBV6-1	TRBJ1-2	CASSEGGGAGGYTF	TGTGCCAGCAGTGAAGGAGGGGGCGCGGGAGGCTACACCTTC
.	.	TRBV5-2	TRBJ2-6	CASNSFREYTSRANVLTF	TGTGCCAGCAATAGTTTTCGAGAGTACACAAGTCGGGCCAACGTCCTGACTTTC
.	.	TRBV25-1	TRBJ2-3	CASSDNTDTQYF	TGTGCCAGCAGTGACAACACAGATACGCAGTATTTT
once	TRBD2	TRBV7-2	TRBJ2-7	CASSLLAGGYEQYF	TGTGCCAGCAGCTTACTAGCGGGAGGGTACGAGCAGTACTTC
.	.	TRBV7-2	TRBJ2-5	CASSTYGRQETQYF	TGTGCCAGCAGCACTTATGGGCGGCAAGAGACCCAGTACTTC
once	TRBD1	TRBV30	TRBJ2-2	CAYRQGSNTGELFF	TGTGCCTACCGACAGGGATCGAACACCGGGGAGCTGTTTTTT
.	TRBD1	TRBV7-2	TRBJ2-3	CASSLVIGGDTQYF	TGTGCCAGCAGCTTAGTTATAGGGGGCGATACGCAGTATTTT
.	.	TRBV5-1	TRBJ1-5	CASSWDSNQPQHF	TGCGCCAGCAGCTGGGACAGCAATCAGCCCCAGCATTTT
.	.	TRBV11-3	TRBJ2-3	CASSLGGPDTQYF	TGTGCCAGCAGTCTAGGGGGGCCAGATACGCAGTATTTT